Listed here is a single T cell receptor beta chain. Its matching antigen is unknown. Germline CDR1 LGHDT, CDR2 YNNKEL (reference sequence). V was pared by 5 bases and J by 3 bases, with 10 bases between. This CDR3 is built from 14 residues. This entry belongs to a study of T cells in Graves' hyperthyroidism and ophthalmopathy. What was amplified from RNA transcripts were TCR beta CDR3 regions. RT-PCR in the first round (using the HTBI primer set) targeted the TCR CDR3. TCRdb passed the multiplex PCR reads through MiXCR, listing each CDR3 protein once. Of fewer than 700,000 distinct CDR3 sequences in the sample, approximately 17% were seen once. Whole-study results and caveats: Ophthalmopathy, which appeared later, was predicted by the model a median around 6.5 months before onset. Among thyroid clonotypes expanded above 0.001, most also appeared in blood.

The chain uses TRBV3-1 and TRBJ1-4; possibly TRBD1 for D (5 bases). Sequencing was carried out using blood. The clonotype comes from a woman under 30 with Graves' ophthalmopathy. The CDR3 reads CASSDGTSNEKLFF. In DNA form, the CDR3 reads TGTGCCAGCAGCGACGGGACGTCTAATGAAAAACTGTTTTTT.